This T cell receptor beta chain was found in a study of spatial heterogeneity in lung cancer. Study context: Raw sequencing reads included, on average, more than ten appearances of each unique TCR and UMI combination.

Time point specified: sample taken at primary tumor resection. Extraction of whole RNA from tumor, nontumor lung or frozen PBMC preceded unsorted sequencing. The cohort: roughly 72 early-stage, untreated non-small cell lung cancer patients. Every TCR cDNA molecule carried a tag that served as a unique molecular identifier. TCRdb ran MiXCR on the 5' RACE reads and lists one entry per CDR3 protein. The table shows tens of thousands of distinct CDR3 sequences, with around 6.7% occurring only once. Study-level findings and limits: TCRs found ubiquitously expanded in tumor appeared in blood more at resection than at follow-up.

This clonotype was counted at least ten times. Its specificity is not known. The receptor comes from a female donor with early-stage non-small cell lung cancer. The sample was PBMCs, taken at surgery.

The CDR3 DNA reads TGTGCCAGCAGGGCGGGGGAGACCCAGTACTTC. It is translated as CASRAGETQYF. The chain links TRBV2 to TRBJ2-5; a possible D gene is TRBD2 (6 bases). V was trimmed by 6 bases and J by 5 bases, leaving 7 bases between them. CDR1 is SNHLY and CDR2 is FYNNEI in the germline V gene. This CDR3 has 11 amino acids.